This T cell receptor beta chain comes out of a study of graft-versus-host responses after intestinal transplantation. Points from the study as a whole: Those patients showing graft-donor T cell macrochimerism displayed high graft-versus-host to host-versus-graft clonal ratios in allografts. Detected in recipient marrow were GvH clones, some of which were first observed in ileum or blood.

Profiled with immunoSEQ multiplex PCR; TCRdb holds only in-frame clones, not every one. Counted here are around 110,000 clones, 90% occurring once; the ten biggest clones make up about 0.18%. The CDR3 is 14 residues long. Trimming pared 6 bases from V and 6 bases from J, leaving 17 bases between. Germline-derived CDR1 and CDR2 are LGHNT and FRNRAP. Regarding this clone: The antigen is undetermined.

This TCR was sampled from a human donor who received an intestinal transplant. V is TRBV12-5 and J is TRBJ1-2; tentative D call: TRBD1 (6 bases). Sample: unstimulated CD4+ T cells sorted from spleen or lymph node cells, taken before intestinal transplant. CDR3 DNA: TGTGCTAGTGGGGTCACAGGGAGGGTAAATGGCTACACCTTC. It yields the protein CASGVTGRVNGYTF.